This TCR beta chain derives from a study of T-cell memory formation after mild COVID-19 (dated by TCRdb to the early 2020s). About the investigation overall: Most TCR sequence clusters were specific to one of the two donors. T-cell clones expanding and contracting after mild COVID-19 in a couple of donors were tracked by longitudinal TCRalpha and TCRbeta repertoire sequencing. Two young, previously healthy adult volunteers, one female and one male, were included in the cohort.

In the case of this clonotype: The antigen it binds to is not known. Per-nucleotide qualities are absent, and no much larger clonotype sits a single base away.

PBMCs were isolated by Ficoll-Paque density gradient centrifugation. Study-wide conclusions, independent of this receptor: Balanced CD4/CD8 phenotypes were observed for clones contracting from day 15 to 85, whereas a bias towards CD4+ was observed for a second wave of clones expanding from day 15 to 37. Contracting CD4+ clones turned up mainly in the CM and EM memory subsets, whereas EMRA was where CD8+ clones were enriched. Only two mild cases were covered in the study, and larger cohorts including severe cases with pre-infection samples were considered necessary. The second-wave clones that peaked on day 37 were not confirmed to be SARS-CoV-2 specific. Some responding clones were detected in pre-infection memory, which suggested that pre-existing cross-reactive memory T cells had joined the SARS-CoV-2 response.

The CDR3, cysteine through phenylalanine, is 16 amino acids long. Of all the DNA, just the CDR3 is kept, 48 bases in frame from base 1. Looking up the germline V gene yields CDR1 MDHEN and CDR2 SYDVKM. V lost 3 bases and J lost 0 bases; the stretch between them is 12 bases long. The data were produced on an Illumina NovaSeq 6000. Using 5'RACE with constant-segment primers, TCRalpha and TCRbeta cDNA libraries were constructed, with sample barcodes and unique molecular identifiers added in the process. RNA was extracted from every sample with Trizol reagent. Libraries were amplified in two PCR steps, with a second sample barcode and Illumina TruSeq adapters added in the second step. The libraries were sequenced on an Illumina NovaSeq using 2 x 150 bp paired-end reads. The authors processed their data as follows. Demultiplexing of reads and collapsing into UMI-guided consensus sequences were performed with migec v1.2.7. Using mixcr v2.1.11, the UMI consensuses were aligned to TRA and TRB V and J templates and assembled into clonotypes. A clonotype was counted as expanded or contracted only when both edgeR and NoisET called the clonotype significant, with the noise models trained on biological replicates. edgeR calls used a false discovery rate-adjusted p below 0.01 and a log2 fold-change threshold of 1. As an exploratory analysis of dynamics, max-normalized trajectories of the 1000 most abundant clonotypes were examined with PCA combined with hierarchical clustering. The CD4 or CD8 phenotype of responding clones was assigned using the separately sequenced CD4+ and CD8+ repertoires. TCRdb ran its own pipeline on the public reads, namely fastp trimming at Q25 and MiXCR clone calling, and kept in-frame beta chains. Every distinct CDR3 protein forms one entry, paired with its most common genes and DNA. The V and J calls were not made by the authors but by TCRdb's processing. This sample holds some 180,000 distinct CDR3 sequences; around a sixth were observed only once. Roughly 3.9% of the sample belongs to the ten largest clones.

This clonotype originated in a man aged 18 to 30 who had mild COVID-19 (a few samples of this study predate the infection). The sample titles of this study are shuffled in the database, so cell type and time point are left out; the donor was told from shared clones. This chain is built from TRBV28 and TRBJ1-5; the D gene cannot be resolved reliably. Sequencing was done on a sample of PBMCs or a T cell subset sorted from them (not recorded which). In nucleotides, the sequence is TGTGCCAGCAGTTTTCAACCGCACACTAGCAATCAGCCCCAGCATTTT. This sequence encodes CASSFQPHTSNQPQHF. This CDR3, with the reference TRBV28 and TRBJ1-5 proteins standing in past its ends, gives the full variable domain DVKVTQSSRYLVKRTGEKVFLECVQDMDHENMFWYRQDPGLGLRLIYFSYDVKMKEKGDIPEGYSVSREKKERFSLILESASTNQTSMYLCASSFQPHTSNQPQHFGDGTRLSIL.